One T cell receptor (beta chain) is described in this entry. Its target is unknown. The data are from a study of T-cell reconstitution after alpha-beta-depleted transplantation in children. Overall study results and limits: Reportedly, alpha-beta T cells present about two months post-transplant originated from several hundred expanded clones of graft origin. Fresh T-cell production supplied most of the T-cell counts and diversity seen one year after transplant.

TCRbeta library preparation incorporated unique molecular identifiers. One entry per CDR3 protein results from TCRdb running MiXCR on the PCR reads. The sample lists about 110,000 distinct CDR3 sequences, 10% to 13% seen once, with around 34% in the top ten. J lost 8 bases, V lost 2 bases, and 13 bases had no gene match. CDR1 and CDR2 (germline): LGHDT, YNNKEL (reference sequence). This CDR3 has 18 residues. V is TRBV3-1 and J is TRBJ2-1, with 12 nucleotides matching TRBD2. Material: PBMCs, obtained before TCRalphabeta/CD19-depleted stem cell transplant. This sequence originates from a boy between 2 and 10 years old with acute lymphoblastic leukemia, due to receive a stem cell transplant. The CDR3 DNA reads as TGTGCCAGCAGCCAAAAGAACCGGGCTAGCGGGAGGGCCCATGAGCAGTTCTTC. Translation: CASSQKNRASGRAHEQFF.